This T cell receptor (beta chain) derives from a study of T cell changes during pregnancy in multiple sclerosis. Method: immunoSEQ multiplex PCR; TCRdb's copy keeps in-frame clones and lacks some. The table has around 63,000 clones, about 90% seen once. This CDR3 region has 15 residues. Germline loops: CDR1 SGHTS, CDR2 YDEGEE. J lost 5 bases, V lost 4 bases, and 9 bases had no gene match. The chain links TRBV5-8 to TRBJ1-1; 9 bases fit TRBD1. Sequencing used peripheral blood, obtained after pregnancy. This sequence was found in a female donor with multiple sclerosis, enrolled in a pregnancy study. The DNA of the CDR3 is TGTGCCAGCAGCACCTTACAGGGGGCAATGACTGAAGCTTTCTTT. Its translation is CASSTLQGAMTEAFF.